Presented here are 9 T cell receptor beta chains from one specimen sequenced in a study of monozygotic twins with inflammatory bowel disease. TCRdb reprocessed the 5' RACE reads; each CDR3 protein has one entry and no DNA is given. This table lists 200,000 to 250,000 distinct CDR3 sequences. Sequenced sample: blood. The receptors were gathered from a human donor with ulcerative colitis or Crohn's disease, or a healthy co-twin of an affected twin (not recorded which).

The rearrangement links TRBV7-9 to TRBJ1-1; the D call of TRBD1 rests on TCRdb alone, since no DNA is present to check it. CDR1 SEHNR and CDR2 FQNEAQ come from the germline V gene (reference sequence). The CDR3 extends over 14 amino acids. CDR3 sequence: CASSATGSNTEAFF.

The CDR3 loop is CSAAKRAYGYTF. This chain connects TRBV20-1 to TRBJ1-2. CDR3 length: 12 amino acids. CDR1 is DFQATT and CDR2 is SNEGSKA in the germline V gene (reference sequence).

The CDR3 reads CSGRDANTGELFF. The rearrangement joins TRBV29-1 to TRBJ2-2; TCRdb lists TRBD1, though no DNA is available to test this call. Per germline, CDR1 SQVTM and CDR2 ANQGSEA. The CDR3 spans 13 residues.

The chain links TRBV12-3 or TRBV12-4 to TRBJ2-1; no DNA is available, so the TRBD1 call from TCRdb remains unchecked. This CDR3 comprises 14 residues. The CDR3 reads CASSSPTGGNEQFF.

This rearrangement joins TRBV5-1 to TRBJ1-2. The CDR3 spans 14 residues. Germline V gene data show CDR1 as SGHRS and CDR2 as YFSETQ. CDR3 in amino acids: CASSLQPTNYGYTF. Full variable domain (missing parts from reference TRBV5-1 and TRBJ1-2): KAGVTQTPRYLIKTRGQQVTLSCSPISGHRSVSWYQQTPGQGLQFLFEYFSETQRNKGNFPGRFSGRQFSNSRSEMNVSTLELGDSALYLCASSLQPTNYGYTFGSGTRLTVV.

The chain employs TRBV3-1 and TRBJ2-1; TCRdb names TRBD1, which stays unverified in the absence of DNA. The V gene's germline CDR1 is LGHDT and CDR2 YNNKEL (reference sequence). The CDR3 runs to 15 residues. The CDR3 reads CASSQSPRGVNEQFF.

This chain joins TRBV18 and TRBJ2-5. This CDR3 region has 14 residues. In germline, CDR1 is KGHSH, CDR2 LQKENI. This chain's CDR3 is CASSPSTERETQYF.

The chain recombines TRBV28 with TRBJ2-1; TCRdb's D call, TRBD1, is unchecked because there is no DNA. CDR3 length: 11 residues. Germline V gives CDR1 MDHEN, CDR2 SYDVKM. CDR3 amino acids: CASRTGVEQFF.

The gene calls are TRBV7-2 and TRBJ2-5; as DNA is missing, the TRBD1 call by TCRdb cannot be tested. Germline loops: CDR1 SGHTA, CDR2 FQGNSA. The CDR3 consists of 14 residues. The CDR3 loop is CASSLNQGMETQYF.